This T cell receptor (beta chain) was obtained from a study of control samples from healthy donors and cancer patients. J was trimmed by 8 bases and V by 6 bases; bases with no gene match: 3. The length of the CDR3 is 11 residues. Looked up from germline, CDR1 is MNHEY and CDR2 is SVGAGI. TCRdb's table, derived via immunoSEQ multiplex PCR, lists solely in-frame clones and lacks some. The sample carries tens of thousands of clones, roughly 85% recorded once. The sequence was obtained from a man between 60 and 75 years old with head and neck cancer. This rearrangement joins TRBV6-5 to TRBJ1-2; TRBD1 matches 7 bases. The sample comprised PBMCs. The CDR3 loop is CASSGGGGYTF. The CDR3 nucleotides read TGTGCCAGCAGCGGAGGGGGCGGCTACACCTTC.